The next 15 T cell receptor beta chains were all read from a single sample in a study of T cells in Graves' hyperthyroidism and ophthalmopathy. Authors of the study amplified TCR beta CDR3 regions from RNA transcripts. Primed by the HTBI set, a first-round RT-PCR was run on the TCR CDR3. MiXCR was run by TCRdb on the multiplex PCR reads, yielding one entry per CDR3 protein. Among approximately 600,000 distinct CDR3 sequences listed, roughly 16% were seen once. Sequenced material: blood. These receptors were taken from a woman aged 25 to 39 with Graves' hyperthyroidism.

This clonotype was detected many times. The genes are TRBV28 and TRBJ1-2; D gene ambiguous. The germline gives CDR1 MDHEN, CDR2 SYDVKM. The ends were cut back, 9 bases at V and 2 bases at J, with 10 bases in the middle. This CDR3 comprises 12 residues. The CDR3 region is CASGPGNYGYTF. The DNA for the CDR3 is TGTGCCAGTGGGCCGGGCAACTATGGCTACACCTTC.

The rearrangement links TRBV4-2 to TRBJ2-7; D is possibly TRBD2 (5 bases). With the DNA end fitting TRBJ2-1 better, the J assignment may be wrong. The CDR3 consists of 14 residues. Germline-derived CDR1 and CDR2 are LGHNA and YNFKEQ. The CDR3 region has the DNA TGTGCCAGCAGCCAAAAAAAGGGAGAATACGAGCAGTTCTTC. This codes for CASSQKKGEYEQFF.

This clonotype has more than one count but fewer than ten. This chain connects TRBV5-4 to TRBJ1-4, with D perhaps TRBD1 (6 bases). The CDR3 spans 15 residues. V was trimmed by 1 base and J by 5 bases, leaving 12 bases between them. Germline V CDR1 and CDR2: SGHNT, YYREEE (reference sequence). CDR3 region: CASSLIGQGNEKLFF. The CDR3 DNA sequence: TGTGCCAGCAGCTTGATCGGGCAGGGGAATGAAAAACTGTTTTTT.

This clonotype was detected ten times or more. V and J are TRBV20-1 and TRBJ2-1; the match to TRBD2 covers 9 bases. The CDR3 contains 14 residues. CDR1 is DFQATT, CDR2 SNEGSKA, per germline (reference sequence). J lost 7 bases, V lost 5 bases, and 9 bases had no gene match. In DNA, the CDR3 is TGCAGTGCTTCAGCGGGAGGTCTGGGGAATGAGCAGTTCTTC. Residues: CSASAGGLGNEQFF.

This clonotype was seen ten or more times. The CDR3 DNA sequence: TGTGCCAGCAGTTTGGGCGGGAGAGAGTACGAGCAGTACTTC. Translated, it gives CASSLGGREYEQYF. This chain joins TRBV12-3 or TRBV12-4 and TRBJ2-7; 7 bases line up with TRBD2. V shed 3 bases and J 4 bases; nucleotides not matched to a gene: 6. The CDR3 is 14 amino acids.

The J gene is TRBJ1-1, the V gene TRBV14; TRBD1 is a possible D gene (6 bases). Deletions cut 1 base from V and 5 bases from J, with 14 bases between. Germline V CDR1 and CDR2: SGHDN, FVKESK. The CDR3 loop spans 15 amino acids. CDR3 coding DNA: TGTGCCAGCAGCCAAGGATGGGGGGCGGGGACTGAAGCTTTCTTT. This gives the protein CASSQGWGAGTEAFF. The variable domain in full, completed from reference TRBV14 and TRBJ1-1, reads EAGVTQFPSHSVIEKGQTVTLRCDPISGHDNLYWYRRVMGKEIKFLLHFVKESKQDESGMPNNRFLAERTGGTYSTLKVQPAELEDSGVYFCASSQGWGAGTEAFFGQGTRLTVV.

This clonotype was counted many times. V and J are TRBV12-3 or TRBV12-4 and TRBJ1-2; 8 bases fit TRBD1. The CDR3 consists of 15 residues. V was pared by 5 bases and J by 3 bases, with 8 bases of the junction left unmatched. The CDR3 DNA sequence: TGTGCCAGCAGTCCCCGACAGGGGCGGCACTATGGCTACACCTTC. It yields the protein CASSPRQGRHYGYTF.

This clonotype was counted many times. This sequence joins TRBV12-3 or TRBV12-4 and TRBJ1-4; D perhaps matches TRBD1 (5 bases). With 3 bases removed from V and 7 bases from J, the gap between germline ends came to 9 bases. The CDR3 length is 13 residues. CDR3 in DNA: TGTGCCAGCAGTTTCGGGGGGTTTGAAAAACTGTTTTTT. Translated: CASSFGGFEKLFF.

The CDR3 sequence is CASSGEEKLFF. The CDR3 DNA reads TGTGCCAGCAGCGGGGAGGAAAAACTGTTTTTT. The gene calls are TRBV9 and TRBJ1-4; D gene unclear. The CDR3 totals 11 residues. Germline V gene sequence: CDR1 SGDLS, CDR2 YYNGEE. Deletions cut 3 bases from V and 8 bases from J, with 5 bases between.

The chain uses TRBV28 and TRBJ2-5; D might be TRBD1 or TRBD2, each matching 5 bases. The germline V and J ends were trimmed by 4 bases and 13 bases, with 13 bases remaining between them. CDR1 is MDHEN, CDR2 SYDVKM, per germline. CDR3 size: 11 residues. Here the CDR3 reads CASSWGPEMYF. The CDR3 coding sequence is TGTGCCAGCAGTTGGGGACCCGAAATGTACTTC. The full variable domain, rest sourced from reference TRBV28 and TRBJ2-5, is DVKVTQSSRYLVKRTGEKVFLECVQDMDHENMFWYRQDPGLGLRLIYFSYDVKMKEKGDIPEGYSVSREKKERFSLILESASTNQTSMYLCASSWGPEMYFGPGTRLLVL.

This clonotype was observed at least ten times. The rearrangement joins TRBV28 to TRBJ2-3, with D uncertain. Germline assignment: CDR1 MDHEN and CDR2 SYDVKM. The ends were cut back, 3 bases at V and 4 bases at J, with 17 bases in the middle. The CDR3 contains 16 residues. The CDR3: CASSLEPLGYSDTQYF. CDR3 DNA sequence: TGTGCCAGCAGTTTGGAGCCATTGGGGTATTCAGATACGCAGTATTTT.

This clonotype was detected a few times. The rearrangement uses TRBV6-1 and TRBJ2-5; D not certain. Deletions cut 0 bases from V and 5 bases from J, with 4 bases between. The germline V gene encodes CDR1 MNHNS and CDR2 SASEGT. The CDR3 is 12 residues long. The chain's CDR3 is CASSEALETQYF. In DNA form, the CDR3 reads TGTGCCAGCAGTGAAGCGCTGGAGACCCAGTACTTC.

The chain has TRBV28 and TRBJ2-3; 9 bases map to TRBD1. V shed 3 bases and J 5 bases; nucleotides not matched to a gene: 12. Germline lookup yields CDR1 MDHEN and CDR2 SYDVKM. This CDR3 is 17 amino acids long. CDR3 sequence reads: CASSFVLGDRVIDTQYF. The CDR3 DNA sequence: TGTGCCAGCAGTTTCGTCCTAGGGGACAGGGTTATAGATACGCAGTATTTT.

This clonotype was found a few times. The chain joins TRBV5-1 to TRBJ2-3, with TRBD2 matching 11 bases. Unmatched junction bases numbered 2, after V lost 4 bases and J lost 1 base. CDR3 length: 15 amino acids. Germline assignment: CDR1 SGHRS and CDR2 YFSETQ. CDR3 DNA: TGCGCCAGCAGCGCGACTAGCGGGGGCACAGATACGCAGTATTTT. It is translated as CASSATSGGTDTQYF.

The table lists this clonotype with a few counts. The chain carries TRBV6-1 and TRBJ1-2; D uncertain. This CDR3 has 17 amino acids. Per the germline V gene, CDR1 is MNHNS and CDR2 is SASEGT. V was trimmed by 4 bases and J by 1 base, leaving 19 bases between them. CDR3 protein: CASSGYSGGSLNYGYTF. CDR3 nucleotides: TGTGCCAGCAGTGGATATTCGGGAGGGAGCCTTAACTATGGCTACACCTTC.